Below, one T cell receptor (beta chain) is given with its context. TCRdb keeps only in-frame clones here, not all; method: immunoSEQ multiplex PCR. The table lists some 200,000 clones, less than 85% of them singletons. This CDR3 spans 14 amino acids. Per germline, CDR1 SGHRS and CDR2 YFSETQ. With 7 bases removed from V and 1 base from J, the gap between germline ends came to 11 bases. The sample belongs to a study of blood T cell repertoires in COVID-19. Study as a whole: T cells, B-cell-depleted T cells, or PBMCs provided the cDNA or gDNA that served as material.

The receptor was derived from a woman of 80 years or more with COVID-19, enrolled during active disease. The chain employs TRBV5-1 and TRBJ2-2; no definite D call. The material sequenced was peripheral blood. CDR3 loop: CASVSEVNTGELFF. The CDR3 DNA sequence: TGCGCCAGCGTTAGTGAGGTGAACACCGGGGAGCTGTTTTTT. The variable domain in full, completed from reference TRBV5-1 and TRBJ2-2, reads KAGVTQTPRYLIKTRGQQVTLSCSPISGHRSVSWYQQTPGQGLQFLFEYFSETQRNKGNFPGRFSGRQFSNSRSEMNVSTLELGDSALYLCASVSEVNTGELFFGEGSRLTVL.